This T cell receptor beta chain was observed in a study of T cell responses to AZD1222 COVID-19 vaccine. Overall study findings and caveats: Two AZD1222 administrations were followed by greater Spike-specific TCR breadth and depth. Donors were chiefly white British, with a greater number of females, and clonal diversity was perhaps underestimated.

As regards this clone: Its antigen is as yet unknown.

The germline V gene encodes CDR1 SGHNT and CDR2 YYREEE (reference sequence). This CDR3 comprises 16 residues. The V segment lost 2 bases and the J segment 2 bases; nucleotides outside the gene matches: 4. Some clones are missing from TCRdb's copy, which holds only in-frame ones; the method was immunoSEQ multiplex PCR. The sample carries 140,000 to 150,000 clones, just under 95% recorded once. V usage is TRBV5-4 and J usage is TRBJ2-3; TRBD2 matches 11 bases. This specimen was peripheral blood, taken after recovery from COVID-19. The receptor comes from an adult who had recovered from COVID-19. The CDR3 sequence: CASSFRLAGLTDTQYF. DNA for the CDR3: TGTGCCAGCAGCTTCCGACTAGCGGGACTCACAGATACGCAGTATTTT.